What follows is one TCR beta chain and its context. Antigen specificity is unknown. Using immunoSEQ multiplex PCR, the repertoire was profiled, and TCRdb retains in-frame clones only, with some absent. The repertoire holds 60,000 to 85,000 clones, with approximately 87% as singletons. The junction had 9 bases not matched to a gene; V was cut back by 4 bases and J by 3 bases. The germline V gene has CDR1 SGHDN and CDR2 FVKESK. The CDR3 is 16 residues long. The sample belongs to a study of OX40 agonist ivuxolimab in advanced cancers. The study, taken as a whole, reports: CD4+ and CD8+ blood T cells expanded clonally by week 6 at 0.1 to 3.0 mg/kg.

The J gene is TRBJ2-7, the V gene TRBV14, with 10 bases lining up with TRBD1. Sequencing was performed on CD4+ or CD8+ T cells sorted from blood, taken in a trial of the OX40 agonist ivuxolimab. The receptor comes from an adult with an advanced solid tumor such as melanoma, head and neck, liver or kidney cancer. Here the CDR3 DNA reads TGTGCCAGCAGCCCGAGGACAGGGGGACCCTACTACGAGCAGTACTTC. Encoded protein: CASSPRTGGPYYEQYF.